This entry lists 14 T cell receptor beta chains sequenced from one sample in a study of T cell repertoires in cytomegalovirus infection. These receptors are not linked to any known antigen. TCRdb analysed the reads with MiXCR anew, one entry per CDR3 protein. The table shows about 700,000 distinct CDR3 sequences, with approximately 33% occurring only once. The sample in question was cultured PBMCs, obtained from culture after CMV antigen stimulation. The receptors were sampled from a human donor in good health (CMV status not recorded). Some clones in this sample may be carry-over from other donors' samples.

The gene calls are TRBV19 and TRBJ1-4; tentative D call: TRBD1 (5 bases). The CDR3 consists of 16 residues. Trimming cost V 6 bases and J 0 bases, with 14 bases left between them. Germline values: CDR1 LNHDA, CDR2 SQIVND (reference sequence). For the CDR3, the DNA is TGTGCCAGTAGCCGGCCGGGGCGCTCAACTAATGAAAAACTGTTTTTT. This translates into CASSRPGRSTNEKLFF. Complete variable domain (other parts from reference TRBV19 and TRBJ1-4): DGGITQSPKYLFRKEGQNVTLSCEQNLNHDAMYWYRQDPGQGLRLIYYSQIVNDFQKGDIAEGYSVSREKKESFPLTVTSAQKNPTAFYLCASSRPGRSTNEKLFFGSGTQLSVL.

The rearrangement links TRBV12-3 or TRBV12-4 to TRBJ1-5, with D unresolved. V lost 5 bases and J 4 bases, leaving 15 bases between the germline ends. The CDR3 spans 15 residues. The CDR3 nucleotides read TGTGCCAGCAGTCCCGACTTCCCCTCGAATCAGCCCCAGCATTTT. Translated, it gives CASSPDFPSNQPQHF.

CDR3 residues: CASSQEAPRAFF. DNA for the CDR3: TGTGCCAGCAGCCAAGAGGCCCCCAGAGCTTTCTTT. The chain employs TRBV14 and TRBJ1-1; D unclear. Per the germline V gene, CDR1 is SGHDN and CDR2 is FVKESK. There are 12 residues in the CDR3. Trimming left V 0 bases short and J 10 bases short, with 9 bases between.

This clonotype was recorded a few times. This chain joins TRBV7-2 and TRBJ2-2; no clear D gene. V lost 5 bases to trimming and J lost 6 bases, with 7 bases between them. CDR1 and CDR2 (germline): SGHTA, FQGNSA. The CDR3 is made up of 12 amino acids. The CDR3 loop reads CASSELAGELFF. Here the CDR3 DNA reads TGTGCCAGCAGCGAGCTGGCCGGGGAGCTGTTTTTT. The whole variable domain, filled in from reference TRBV7-2 and TRBJ2-2, reads GAGVSQSPSNKVTEKGKDVELRCDPISGHTALYWYRQSLGQGLEFLIYFQGNSAPDKSGLPSDRFSAERTGGSVSTLTIQRTQQEDSAVYLCASSELAGELFFGEGSRLTVL.

The chain recombines TRBV7-9 with TRBJ2-7; a possible D gene is TRBD1 (6 bases). Germline assignment: CDR1 SEHNR and CDR2 FQNEAQ (reference sequence). V lost 5 bases to trimming and J lost 2 bases, with 16 bases between them. The CDR3 covers 15 residues. CDR3 in amino acids: CASSPRQGRTYEQYF. CDR3 DNA sequence: TGTGCCAGCAGCCCCCGCCAGGGGCGAACCTACGAGCAGTACTTC.

There are a few counts of this clonotype. The V call is TRBV2, the J call TRBJ1-2, with D perhaps TRBD1 (5 bases). Germline lookup yields CDR1 SNHLY and CDR2 FYNNEI. The CDR3 is made up of 12 amino acids. V lost 8 bases, J lost 8 bases, and 15 bases lay in between. In nucleotides, the CDR3 is TGTGCCAGCGGTCGGGGGGATTTGGGCTACACCTTC. Protein: CASGRGDLGYTF.

This rearrangement joins TRBV12-3 or TRBV12-4 to TRBJ2-5, with TRBD2 identical over 7 bases. The V and J ends lost 1 base and 5 bases, in that order; junction bases with no gene match: 7. CDR3 size: 15 residues. The CDR3 loop reads CASSLGAGPPETQYF. CDR3 coding DNA: TGTGCCAGCAGTTTAGGAGCGGGGCCCCCGGAGACCCAGTACTTC.

The chain uses TRBV19 and TRBJ2-7; D perhaps matches TRBD2 (5 bases). This CDR3 spans 13 amino acids. With 5 bases removed from V and 4 bases from J, the gap between germline ends came to 12 bases. From germline, CDR1 is LNHDA and CDR2 SQIVND (reference sequence). CDR3: CASSGSSRYEQYF. The CDR3 bases are TGTGCCAGTAGTGGGTCTAGCAGATACGAGCAGTACTTC. The whole variable domain, filled in from reference TRBV19 and TRBJ2-7, reads DGGITQSPKYLFRKEGQNVTLSCEQNLNHDAMYWYRQDPGQGLRLIYYSQIVNDFQKGDIAEGYSVSREKKESFPLTVTSAQKNPTAFYLCASSGSSRYEQYFGPGTRLTVT.

V and J are TRBV7-2 and TRBJ1-2; perhaps TRBD1 as D (6 bases). Deletions cut 5 bases from V and 4 bases from J, with 17 bases between. The CDR3 is 15 residues long. CDR1 and CDR2 from the germline V gene are SGHTA and FQGNSA. CDR3 sequence reads: CASSQSTGPGYGYTF. The CDR3 DNA sequence: TGTGCCAGCAGCCAAAGTACAGGGCCCGGCTATGGCTACACCTTC.

This clonotype occurred a few times. The V and J genes are TRBV4-1 and TRBJ1-1, with a weak D call TRBD1 (5 bases). The CDR3 runs 16 residues. Germline assignment: CDR1 MGHRA and CDR2 YSYEKL. Trimming stripped 4 bases from V and 1 base from J, with 16 bases between. CDR3 protein: CASSPRPQGQNTEAFF. As DNA, the CDR3 is TGCGCCAGCAGCCCACGGCCTCAGGGCCAGAACACTGAAGCTTTCTTT.

This clonotype occurred a few times. This chain links TRBV20-1 with TRBJ2-3, with D maybe TRBD2 (5 bases). V lost 7 bases and J lost 4, with 12 bases in between. CDR1 is DFQATT, CDR2 SNEGSKA, per germline (reference sequence). The length of the CDR3 is 12 residues. The DNA of the CDR3 is TGCAGTGAGACGGGGAGCTCAGATACGCAGTATTTT. This codes for CSETGSSDTQYF.

V and J are TRBV7-8 and TRBJ2-7; 7 bases align to TRBD2. Germline V lookup: CDR1 SGHVS, CDR2 FQNEAQ. V shed 5 bases, J shed 6 bases, and the junction held 10 bases outside the gene matches. The CDR3 has 14 amino acids. The CDR3 coding sequence is TGTGCCAGCAGCCCGGGTGTGGGACTATCCGAGCAGTACTTC. Its translation: CASSPGVGLSEQYF.

V usage is TRBV20-1 and J usage is TRBJ2-5, with 14 bases that match TRBD2. The trim removed 0 bases at V and 1 base at J, leaving 4 bases unmatched. CDR1 and CDR2 from the germline V gene are DFQATT and SNEGSKA (reference sequence). This CDR3 is built from 17 residues. CDR3 region: CSARDPGLAGVQETQYF. The DNA of the CDR3 is TGCAGTGCTAGAGATCCGGGACTAGCGGGGGTCCAAGAGACCCAGTACTTC.

This clonotype showed up just a few times. The V call is TRBV15, the J call TRBJ2-7, with D uncertain. The germline V and J ends were trimmed by 0 bases and 1 base, with 7 bases remaining between them. Germline CDR1 and CDR2: LNHNV and YYDKDF (reference sequence). This CDR3 is 14 amino acids long. CDR3 loop: CATSRDGRSYEQYF. CDR3 DNA: TGTGCCACCAGCAGAGATGGGCGGTCCTACGAGCAGTACTTC.